A single sample is the source of the 3 T cell receptor beta chains below, sequenced in a study of CD8+ T cells in alopecia areata. As the sequencing template, cDNA was produced by extracting RNA and reverse transcribing it. Assay used: immunoSEQ multiplex PCR; TCRdb lists only in-frame clones, some missing. The sample lists around 100,000 clones; about 40% were seen once. Input material: CD4+ T cells sorted from blood. These receptors came from a human donor with alopecia areata.

The V gene is TRBV5-4, the J gene TRBJ2-5; TRBD1 aligns across 8 bases. The CDR3 is made up of 15 amino acids. Germline V lookup: CDR1 SGHNT, CDR2 YYREEE (reference sequence). The V segment lost 1 base and the J segment 1 base; nucleotides outside the gene matches: 3. CDR3 region: CASSLQTGVQETQYF. As DNA, the CDR3 is TGTGCCAGCAGCTTGCAGACAGGGGTCCAAGAGACCCAGTACTTC.

By frequency in the sample, this clone is medium-sized (0.01 to 0.1%). Other DNA sequences in this sample translate to the same CDR3. The chain employs TRBV7-2 and TRBJ1-2, with D uncertain. The V gene's germline CDR1 is SGHTA and CDR2 FQGNSA. V shed 0 bases and J shed 8 bases, with 10 bases lying between them. The CDR3 runs 13 residues. CDR3 region: CASSLAGSGGYTF. As DNA, the CDR3 is TGTGCCAGCAGCTTAGCAGGCTCCGGGGGCTACACCTTC.

The genes are TRBV29-1 and TRBJ2-5, with 9 bases identical to TRBD2. Germline lookup yields CDR1 SQVTM and CDR2 ANQGSEA. The V and J ends lost 5 bases and 5 bases, in that order; junction bases with no gene match: 9. The CDR3 is 14 residues long. The DNA for the CDR3 is TGCAGCGTTCGAGCGGGGGGCCACTCCGAGACCCAGTACTTC. The encoded protein is CSVRAGGHSETQYF.